This T cell receptor (beta chain) stems from a study of T cell responses to AZD1222 COVID-19 vaccine. The study, taken as a whole, reports: Spike-specific TCR breadth and depth grew following two AZD1222 doses. Females outnumbered males among donors, who were mostly white British; clonal diversity was possibly underestimated. Only five or six AZD1222 recipients were seropositive at baseline.

Repertoires were generated with immunoSEQ multiplex PCR, while TCRdb's copy carries only in-frame clones and drops some. The sample records roughly 170,000 clones, 90% being singletons. In the case of this clone: Its antigen is still unknown.

There are 15 residues in the CDR3. V lost 0 bases to trimming and J lost 2 bases, with 11 bases between them. Germline V gene sequence: CDR1 SGHDT, CDR2 YYEEEE. The receptor was isolated from an adult in good health. The source was peripheral blood, collected on day 0 of AZD1222 vaccination. The chain employs TRBV5-6 and TRBJ2-5; D not resolved. The CDR3 region is CASSLAGANQETQYF. CDR3 DNA: TGTGCCAGCAGCTTGGCCGGAGCGAATCAAGAGACCCAGTACTTC.